This is a list of T cell receptor beta chains from one sample in a study of blood T cell repertoires in COVID-19. Clones were sequenced by immunoSEQ multiplex PCR, and TCRdb holds only the in-frame ones, with some missing. The sample includes about 210,000 clones, just under 85% seen only once; the top ten take about 8%. Sequences were obtained from peripheral blood. Receptors were obtained from a woman aged 45-59 years with active or convalescent COVID-19. Each CDR3 is given with its conserved first and last residue. Fields, in order: J gene, clone size, V gene, D gene, CDR3 protein, CDR3 DNA. The D gene is left open where the match is weak. The listing skips clone size in some rows; elsewhere it reads once, few, many or a size class.

j_gene: TRBJ2-5
abundance: -
v_gene: TRBV11-3
d_gene: TRBD1
CDR3aa: CASSPGQAYQETQYF
CDR3nt: TGTGCCAGCAGCCCGGGACAGGCCTACCAAGAGACCCAGTACTTC

j_gene: TRBJ2-2
abundance: -
v_gene: TRBV6-5
d_gene: -
CDR3aa: CASSYSITGNTGELFF
CDR3nt: TGTGCCAGCAGTTACTCGATAACAGGGAACACCGGGGAGCTGTTTTTT

j_gene: TRBJ1-4
abundance: once
v_gene: TRBV19
d_gene: -
CDR3aa: CASSDTLNEKLFF
CDR3nt: TGTGCCAGTAGTGATACATTGAATGAAAAACTGTTTTTT

j_gene: TRBJ1-1
abundance: -
v_gene: TRBV30
d_gene: -
CDR3aa: CAWGAGYAAFF
CDR3nt: TGTGCCTGGGGGGCAGGGTATGCGGCTTTCTTT

j_gene: TRBJ2-1
abundance: few
v_gene: TRBV27
d_gene: -
CDR3aa: CASSLRGWNNEQFF
CDR3nt: TGTGCCAGCAGTTTACGCGGGTGGAACAATGAGCAGTTCTTC

j_gene: TRBJ1-5
abundance: -
v_gene: TRBV5-1
d_gene: TRBD1
CDR3aa: CASSPGQGAIQPQHF
CDR3nt: TGCGCCAGCAGCCCCGGACAGGGGGCGATTCAGCCCCAGCATTTT

j_gene: TRBJ2-7
abundance: -
v_gene: TRBV28
d_gene: -
CDR3aa: CASAPVGGSVEQYF
CDR3nt: TGTGCCAGCGCACCTGTTGGCGGGTCGGTCGAGCAGTACTTC

j_gene: TRBJ2-3
abundance: -
v_gene: TRBV3-1/TRBV3-2
d_gene: -
CDR3aa: CASSLRDSTDTQYF
CDR3nt: TGTGCCAGCAGCCTTCGGGACTCCACAGATACGCAGTATTTT

j_gene: TRBJ1-4
abundance: -
v_gene: TRBV20-1
d_gene: -
CDR3aa: CSASRGSAQINEKLFF
CDR3nt: TGCAGTGCTAGTAGAGGAAGCGCGCAGATTAATGAAAAACTGTTTTTT

j_gene: TRBJ1-1
abundance: -
v_gene: TRBV11-2
d_gene: -
CDR3aa: CASSHPLTLLAEAFF
CDR3nt: TGTGCCAGCAGCCATCCTCTAACGTTACTGGCTGAAGCTTTCTTT

j_gene: TRBJ1-5
abundance: -
v_gene: TRBV6-2/TRBV6-3
d_gene: -
CDR3aa: CASSWTVNQPQHF
CDR3nt: TGTGCCAGCAGTTGGACAGTGAATCAGCCCCAGCATTTT

j_gene: TRBJ1-2
abundance: -
v_gene: TRBV6-5
d_gene: -
CDR3aa: CASTQTGYGYTF
CDR3nt: TGTGCCAGCACCCAGACGGGCTATGGCTACACCTTC

j_gene: TRBJ2-6
abundance: -
v_gene: TRBV4-1
d_gene: TRBD1
CDR3aa: CASSQDPITGTGPSGANVLTF
CDR3nt: TGCGCCAGCAGCCAAGATCCGATAACAGGGACAGGACCCTCTGGGGCCAACGTCCTGACTTTC

j_gene: TRBJ1-2
abundance: -
v_gene: TRBV28
d_gene: TRBD1
CDR3aa: CASTLVQGAGGYTF
CDR3nt: TGTGCCAGCACTCTGGTGCAGGGGGCGGGTGGCTACACCTTC

j_gene: TRBJ1-1
abundance: -
v_gene: TRBV5-1
d_gene: TRBD1
CDR3aa: CASSPDRVGTEAFF
CDR3nt: TGCGCCAGCAGCCCTGACAGGGTAGGGACTGAAGCTTTCTTT

j_gene: TRBJ1-4
abundance: -
v_gene: TRBV28
d_gene: -
CDR3aa: CASRLKTGLFF
CDR3nt: TGTGCCAGCAGGCTAAAGACAGGACTGTTTTTT

j_gene: TRBJ2-1
abundance: -
v_gene: TRBV14
d_gene: TRBD1
CDR3aa: CASSQGQGVNEQFF
CDR3nt: TGTGCCAGCAGCCAGGGACAGGGCGTCAATGAGCAGTTCTTC

j_gene: TRBJ2-3
abundance: -
v_gene: TRBV24-1
d_gene: -
CDR3aa: CATSDLGGTPDTQYF
CDR3nt: TGTGCCACCAGTGATTTAGGGGGAACCCCAGATACGCAGTATTTT

j_gene: TRBJ1-1
abundance: -
v_gene: TRBV2
d_gene: -
CDR3aa: CASSDRTGFRTEAFF
CDR3nt: TGTGCCAGCAGTGATCGAACAGGGTTTAGGACTGAAGCTTTCTTT

j_gene: TRBJ2-3
abundance: -
v_gene: TRBV5-4
d_gene: TRBD2
CDR3aa: CASSGGSSSTDTQYF
CDR3nt: TGTGCCAGCAGCGGCGGGAGTTCTAGCACAGATACGCAGTATTTT

j_gene: TRBJ1-6
abundance: -
v_gene: TRBV5-1
d_gene: -
CDR3aa: CASRREGLGSNSPLHF
CDR3nt: TGCGCCAGCAGGCGGGAGGGCCTAGGTTCTAATTCACCCCTCCACTTT

j_gene: TRBJ1-2
abundance: -
v_gene: TRBV6-5
d_gene: TRBD1
CDR3aa: CASSYSGTGEGYTF
CDR3nt: TGTGCCAGCAGTTACTCCGGGACAGGGGAAGGCTACACCTTC

j_gene: TRBJ1-4
abundance: -
v_gene: TRBV6-1
d_gene: -
CDR3aa: CASSEEGTPQKLFF
CDR3nt: TGTGCCAGCAGTGAAGAGGGGACACCTCAAAAACTGTTTTTT

j_gene: TRBJ1-5
abundance: -
v_gene: TRBV5-6
d_gene: TRBD1
CDR3aa: CASSSVDRGDQPQHF
CDR3nt: TGTGCCAGCAGCTCAGTTGACAGGGGGGATCAGCCCCAGCATTTT

j_gene: TRBJ1-2
abundance: few
v_gene: TRBV7-9
d_gene: TRBD1
CDR3aa: CASSLETGVGYTF
CDR3nt: TGTGCCAGCAGCTTAGAAACAGGGGTCGGCTACACCTTC

j_gene: TRBJ1-5
abundance: -
v_gene: TRBV4-1
d_gene: -
CDR3aa: CASSQVSNQPQHF
CDR3nt: TGCGCCAGCAGCCAAGTCTCGAATCAGCCCCAGCATTTT

j_gene: TRBJ1-2
abundance: -
v_gene: TRBV12-3/TRBV12-4
d_gene: -
CDR3aa: CASSPYNYGYTF
CDR3nt: TGTGCCAGCAGTCCCTATAACTATGGCTACACCTTC

j_gene: TRBJ2-7
abundance: -
v_gene: TRBV5-5
d_gene: TRBD2
CDR3aa: CASSLAGLDYYEQYF
CDR3nt: TGTGCCAGCAGCTTGGCGGGACTAGATTATTACGAGCAGTACTTC

j_gene: TRBJ1-1
abundance: -
v_gene: TRBV7-3
d_gene: -
CDR3aa: CASSLSNTEAFF
CDR3nt: TGTGCCAGCAGCTTATCTAACACTGAAGCTTTCTTT

j_gene: TRBJ1-2
abundance: -
v_gene: TRBV11-1
d_gene: -
CDR3aa: CASSLRGNYGYTF
CDR3nt: TGTGCCAGCAGCTTACGGGGTAACTATGGCTACACCTTC

j_gene: TRBJ2-2
abundance: -
v_gene: TRBV11-2
d_gene: TRBD2
CDR3aa: CASSLDRASGGTNTGELFF
CDR3nt: TGTGCCAGCAGCTTAGATAGGGCTAGCGGGGGGACGAACACCGGGGAGCTGTTTTTT

j_gene: TRBJ2-5
abundance: -
v_gene: TRBV9
d_gene: TRBD2
CDR3aa: CASSVGLGGQETQYF
CDR3nt: TGTGCCAGCAGCGTGGGACTAGGGGGACAAGAGACCCAGTACTTC

j_gene: TRBJ2-7
abundance: once
v_gene: TRBV15
d_gene: TRBD2
CDR3aa: CATSRGLAGSKQYF
CDR3nt: TGTGCCACCAGCAGAGGACTAGCGGGAAGTAAGCAGTACTTC

j_gene: TRBJ1-3
abundance: -
v_gene: TRBV11-2
d_gene: -
CDR3aa: CASSLDHTDSSGNTIYF
CDR3nt: TGTGCCAGCAGCTTAGATCACACCGACAGCTCTGGAAACACCATATATTTT

j_gene: TRBJ2-4
abundance: few
v_gene: TRBV7-2
d_gene: -
CDR3aa: CASSPPERLAKNIQYF
CDR3nt: TGTGCCAGCAGCCCCCCTGAGCGGTTAGCCAAAAACATTCAGTACTTC

j_gene: TRBJ2-6
abundance: -
v_gene: TRBV5-6
d_gene: -
CDR3aa: CASSPQGSVGSGANVLTF
CDR3nt: TGTGCCAGCAGCCCGCAGGGTTCTGTGGGCTCTGGGGCCAACGTCCTGACTTTC

j_gene: TRBJ1-4
abundance: -
v_gene: TRBV28
d_gene: -
CDR3aa: CASSPSRRGKVEKLFF
CDR3nt: TGTGCCAGCAGTCCTTCCCGAAGAGGGAAGGTTGAAAAACTGTTTTTT

j_gene: TRBJ1-1
abundance: -
v_gene: TRBV12-3/TRBV12-4
d_gene: -
CDR3aa: CASSLIQGGAFF
CDR3nt: TGTGCCAGCAGTTTAATCCAGGGAGGAGCTTTCTTT

j_gene: TRBJ2-7
abundance: -
v_gene: TRBV29-1
d_gene: TRBD1
CDR3aa: CSGTGEGYEQYF
CDR3nt: TGCAGCGGGACAGGGGAAGGCTACGAGCAGTACTTC

j_gene: TRBJ1-6
abundance: -
v_gene: TRBV12-5
d_gene: -
CDR3aa: CASGPPEGNSPLHF
CDR3nt: TGTGCTAGTGGTCCCCCGGAGGGGAATTCACCCCTCCACTTT

j_gene: TRBJ1-1
abundance: -
v_gene: TRBV11-2
d_gene: -
CDR3aa: CASSFGQDTEAFF
CDR3nt: TGTGCCAGCAGCTTTGGGCAGGACACTGAAGCTTTCTTT

j_gene: TRBJ1-6
abundance: -
v_gene: TRBV9
d_gene: -
CDR3aa: CASSVEPTQVGGNSPLHF
CDR3nt: TGTGCCAGCAGCGTAGAACCCACCCAAGTTGGGGGCAATTCACCCCTCCACTTT

j_gene: TRBJ2-5
abundance: few
v_gene: TRBV3-1/TRBV3-2
d_gene: -
CDR3aa: CASSQQKTQYF
CDR3nt: TGTGCCAGCAGCCAACAGAAGACCCAGTACTTC

j_gene: TRBJ2-1
abundance: -
v_gene: TRBV13
d_gene: TRBD2
CDR3aa: CASSRSMAGTTRYNEQFF
CDR3nt: TGTGCCAGCAGCCGATCGATGGCGGGGACTACCCGATACAATGAGCAGTTCTTC

j_gene: TRBJ2-2
abundance: -
v_gene: TRBV11-2
d_gene: TRBD2
CDR3aa: CASSYSGGAGELFF
CDR3nt: TGTGCCAGCAGCTACTCGGGGGGAGCCGGGGAGCTGTTTTTT

j_gene: TRBJ1-1
abundance: -
v_gene: TRBV2
d_gene: TRBD1
CDR3aa: CASSRQGLDTEAFF
CDR3nt: TGTGCCAGCAGTCGACAGGGGCTAGACACTGAAGCTTTCTTT

j_gene: TRBJ2-5
abundance: once
v_gene: TRBV24-1
d_gene: -
CDR3aa: CATSKGGASKETQYF
CDR3nt: TGTGCCACCAGCAAGGGAGGAGCCAGCAAAGAGACCCAGTACTTC

j_gene: TRBJ1-2
abundance: -
v_gene: TRBV19
d_gene: -
CDR3aa: CASVSGEGQRGYTF
CDR3nt: TGTGCCAGCGTCTCCGGGGAGGGGCAACGTGGCTACACCTTC

j_gene: TRBJ2-3
abundance: -
v_gene: TRBV5-1
d_gene: TRBD2
CDR3aa: CASVLLAGGTDTQYF
CDR3nt: TGCGCCAGTGTCCTACTAGCGGGAGGAACAGATACGCAGTATTTT

j_gene: TRBJ1-5
abundance: -
v_gene: TRBV24-1
d_gene: TRBD1
CDR3aa: CATRDSGGPQHF
CDR3nt: TGTGCCACACGGGACAGTGGAGGCCCCCAGCATTTT